The rows below give T cell receptor beta chains drawn from one sample of a study of shared clonotypes between healthy human individuals. Clones were read by immunoSEQ multiplex PCR, and TCRdb kept only the in-frame ones, dropping some. The sample consists of about 1 million clones, around 74% of them appearing once. The sequencing input was memory CD4+ T cells sorted from blood. The receptors come from a man aged 18 to 30 in good health. Each CDR3 is given with its conserved first and last residue. Clone sizes are given selectively: once, few, many, or a class where the clone is expanded.

len,abundance,j_gene,v_gene,CDR3aa
16,few,TRBJ2-7,TRBV28,CASSLSPGQGTDEQYF
15,.,TRBJ2-1,TRBV19,CASSEESSSYNEQFF
13,.,TRBJ1-3,TRBV7-2,CASRGGTGNTIYF
15,.,TRBJ2-1,TRBV7-9,CASSRTPSSYNEQFF
13,.,TRBJ2-2,TRBV6-1,CAGIGQYTGELFF
14,.,TRBJ1-1,TRBV18,CASSPLSKDTEAFF
15,.,TRBJ1-4,TRBV10-3,CAISPDRAANEKLFF
15,.,TRBJ2-1,TRBV9,CASSPPGTGLNEQFF
15,.,TRBJ1-3,TRBV4-3,CASSQETGHGNTIYF
14,.,TRBJ1-1,TRBV5-4,CASSWGQAGTEAFF
13,many,TRBJ1-1,TRBV5-1,CASSLSRGTEAFF
13,.,TRBJ2-1,TRBV28,CASSSHTVGEQFF
13,.,TRBJ2-1,TRBV18,CASSPSIDNEQFF
16,.,TRBJ1-2,TRBV28,CASSSEGAGASYGYTF
16,many,TRBJ2-1,TRBV5-1,CASKAAGTSSYNEQFF
12,.,TRBJ2-2,TRBV5-1,CASSLGPGELFF
14,many,TRBJ2-5,TRBV10-2,CAVRSQGFQETQYF
13,.,TRBJ1-2,TRBV5-1,CASSLGTTDGYTF
14,.,TRBJ1-2,TRBV10-3,CAISERAGIEGYTF
15,few,TRBJ1-1,TRBV18,CASSLIGGTNTEAFF